These T cell receptor beta chains were read from a single sample in a study of CD8 T cells in ankylosing spondylitis. TCRdb analysed the 5' RACE reads with MiXCR anew, one entry per CDR3 protein. Here the sample spans around 150,000 distinct CDR3 sequences, around a tenth being singletons. The sample consisted of blood, either unsorted or a sorted T cell fraction (not recorded which). The receptors derive from a male donor with ankylosing spondylitis or in good health (not recorded which). The CDR3 runs from the conserved cysteine through the conserved F or W. The D gene is left open where the match is weak. Rows may omit the clone size; those that give it use once, few, many or a size class.

CDR3: CASGRSRNYNEQFF; DNA: TGTGCCAGCGGAAGATCAAGGAACTACAATGAGCAGTTCTTC; D: .; J: TRBJ2-1; size: .; V: TRBV7-2
CDR3: CASSQERLAGVDEQYF; DNA: TGCGCCAGCAGCCAAGAGAGGCTAGCGGGAGTCGACGAGCAGTACTTC; D: TRBD2; J: TRBJ2-7; size: many; V: TRBV4-1
CDR3: CASRTTGSTSNYGYTF; DNA: TGTGCCAGCAGAACGACAGGGAGTACTTCTAACTATGGCTACACCTTC; D: TRBD1; J: TRBJ1-2; size: many; V: TRBV5-5
CDR3: CASKEGTGGVGTEAFF; DNA: TGCGCCAGCAAAGAGGGGACAGGGGGCGTGGGCACTGAAGCTTTCTTT; D: TRBD1; J: TRBJ1-1; size: many; V: TRBV5-1
CDR3: CASSLDGTGESNIQYF; DNA: TGCGCCAGCAGCTTGGACGGGACAGGAGAGAGTAACATTCAGTACTTC; D: TRBD1; J: TRBJ2-4; size: many; V: TRBV5-1
CDR3: CASSPQVHTEAFF; DNA: TGTGCCAGCAGCCCACAGGTACACACTGAAGCTTTCTTT; D: .; J: TRBJ1-1; size: .; V: TRBV7-2
CDR3: CASSQSPGGEDTEAFF; DNA: TGTGCCAGCAGCCAATCCCCAGGGGGCGAGGACACTGAAGCTTTCTTT; D: TRBD1; J: TRBJ1-1; size: many; V: TRBV14
CDR3: CASSSGRASDTQYF; DNA: TGTGCCAGCAGCAGCGGGAGGGCTTCAGATACGCAGTATTTT; D: TRBD2; J: TRBJ2-3; size: few; V: TRBV27
CDR3: CASSLLLAGGRYEQYF; DNA: TGTGCCAGCAGTCTCTTATTAGCGGGAGGCCGGTACGAGCAGTACTTC; D: TRBD2; J: TRBJ2-7; size: few; V: TRBV27
CDR3: CSAHRTSGRDVGTDTQYF; DNA: TGCAGTGCTCACCGGACTAGCGGGAGAGATGTAGGCACAGATACGCAGTATTTT; D: TRBD2; J: TRBJ2-3; size: many; V: TRBV20-1
CDR3: CATETTSGGTYEQYF; DNA: TGTGCCACCGAGACTACTAGCGGGGGTACCTACGAGCAGTACTTC; D: TRBD2; J: TRBJ2-7; size: many; V: TRBV10-3
CDR3: CASSLLAGAYNEQFF; DNA: TGTGCCAGCAGTTTACTTGCGGGGGCCTACAATGAGCAGTTCTTC; D: TRBD2; J: TRBJ2-1; size: many; V: TRBV12-3/TRBV12-4
CDR3: CASSRNVAGRKNDEQYF; DNA: TGTGCCAGCAGCAGAAACGTAGCGGGCCGAAAAAACGACGAGCAGTACTTC; D: TRBD2; J: TRBJ2-7; size: few; V: TRBV7-2
CDR3: CASSLDLWGHF; DNA: TGTGCCAGCAGCTTGGACCTCTGGGGGCATTTT; D: .; J: TRBJ1-5; size: few; V: TRBV5-6
CDR3: CASSYSTSVRNTEAFF; DNA: TGTGCCAGCAGTTACTCGACTTCGGTTAGGAACACTGAAGCTTTCTTT; D: .; J: TRBJ1-1; size: many; V: TRBV6-5
CDR3: CASRGGAMGAFF; DNA: TGTGCCAGCAGGGGAGGGGCTATGGGGGCTTTCTTT; D: .; J: TRBJ1-1; size: many; V: TRBV12-3/TRBV12-4
CDR3: CASSEREDRPGELFF; DNA: TGTGCCAGCAGTGAAAGAGAGGACAGACCCGGGGAGCTGTTTTTT; D: .; J: TRBJ2-2; size: .; V: TRBV6-1
CDR3: CSAATQETQYF; DNA: TGCAGTGCGGCGACTCAAGAGACCCAGTACTTC; D: .; J: TRBJ2-5; size: .; V: TRBV20-1
CDR3: CASSLEGGTPYEQYF; DNA: TGTGCCAGCAGCTTAGAGGGGGGGACTCCCTACGAGCAGTACTTC; D: TRBD2; J: TRBJ2-7; size: .; V: TRBV11-2
CDR3: CASSLGMGGYNEQYF; DNA: TGCGCCAGCAGCTTGGGAATGGGAGGCTATAACGAGCAGTACTTC; D: .; J: TRBJ2-7; size: many; V: TRBV5-1
CDR3: CSAREFLAGITDTQYF; DNA: TGCAGTGCTAGAGAATTTTTAGCGGGTATCACAGATACGCAGTATTTT; D: TRBD2; J: TRBJ2-3; size: many; V: TRBV20-1
CDR3: CASSLEGQPQHF; DNA: TGTGCCAGCAGCTTAGAGGGTCAGCCCCAGCATTTT; D: .; J: TRBJ1-5; size: few; V: TRBV7-9
CDR3: CASSEGRIANTGELFF; DNA: TGCGCCAGCAGCGAGGGCCGAATAGCAAACACCGGGGAGCTGTTTTTT; D: .; J: TRBJ2-2; size: many; V: TRBV5-1
CDR3: CSARDPDRGPHEQYF; DNA: TGCAGTGCTAGAGATCCAGACAGGGGGCCACACGAGCAGTACTTC; D: TRBD1; J: TRBJ2-7; size: many; V: TRBV20-1
CDR3: CSARAGLLTEYF; DNA: TGCAGTGCTAGAGCGGGCCTTTTGACGGAGTACTTC; D: .; J: TRBJ2-5; size: .; V: TRBV20-1
CDR3: CASGPEDTQYF; DNA: TGTGCTAGTGGTCCGGAGGATACGCAGTATTTT; D: .; J: TRBJ2-3; size: many; V: TRBV12-5
CDR3: CASTLIAGGGQETQYF; DNA: TGTGCCAGCACCCTCATAGCGGGGGGTGGACAAGAGACCCAGTACTTC; D: TRBD2; J: TRBJ2-5; size: few; V: TRBV12-3/TRBV12-4
CDR3: CASSSGTGSNEQFF; DNA: TGCGCCAGCAGCTCCGGGACAGGGTCAAATGAGCAGTTCTTC; D: TRBD1; J: TRBJ2-1; size: many; V: TRBV5-1
CDR3: CASRGQNSNEQFF; DNA: TGTGCCAGCCGCGGTCAGAACTCCAATGAGCAGTTCTTC; D: .; J: TRBJ2-1; size: many; V: TRBV6-1
CDR3: CSARSGGGTGTGELFF; DNA: TGCAGTGCTAGATCAGGTGGCGGGACGGGCACCGGGGAGCTGTTTTTT; D: .; J: TRBJ2-2; size: .; V: TRBV20-1
CDR3: CASTNLDRSNTGELFF; DNA: TGCGCCAGCACCAACCTGGACAGGTCGAACACCGGGGAGCTGTTTTTT; D: TRBD1; J: TRBJ2-2; size: .; V: TRBV10-2
CDR3: CASRAGSHEQYF; DNA: TGTGCCAGCAGGGCAGGGAGCCACGAGCAGTACTTC; D: .; J: TRBJ2-7; size: many; V: TRBV6-5
CDR3: CASSYFFGTDDVSEQFF; DNA: TGTGCCAGCAGTTACTTCTTCGGGACCGATGACGTTAGTGAGCAGTTCTTC; D: .; J: TRBJ2-1; size: few; V: TRBV6-5
CDR3: CASSQEWSRGNYNEQFF; DNA: TGTGCCAGCAGCCAAGAGTGGAGCAGGGGCAACTACAATGAGCAGTTCTTC; D: .; J: TRBJ2-1; size: many; V: TRBV14
CDR3: CASSLDGNPAKNIQYF; DNA: TGCGCCAGCAGCTTGGACGGTAATCCAGCCAAAAACATTCAGTACTTC; D: .; J: TRBJ2-4; size: many; V: TRBV5-1
CDR3: CASSLSGGASWEQYF; DNA: TGCGCCAGCAGCTTAAGCGGGGGGGCTTCATGGGAGCAGTACTTC; D: TRBD2; J: TRBJ2-7; size: .; V: TRBV5-1
CDR3: CASSVPGQGGDTQYF; DNA: TGTGCCAGCAGCGTACCGGGACAGGGAGGAGATACGCAGTATTTT; D: TRBD1; J: TRBJ2-3; size: .; V: TRBV12-3/TRBV12-4
CDR3: CASGVGDGQPQHF; DNA: TGTGCCTCGGGAGTTGGTGACGGACAGCCCCAGCATTTT; D: .; J: TRBJ1-5; size: many; V: TRBV30
CDR3: CASSESMTNNEQFF; DNA: TGCGCCAGCAGTGAGTCAATGACCAACAATGAGCAGTTCTTC; D: .; J: TRBJ2-1; size: few; V: TRBV10-1
CDR3: CASSPGRAGVTDTQYF; DNA: TGTGCCAGCAGCCCAGGGAGGGCCGGGGTCACAGATACGCAGTATTTT; D: TRBD2; J: TRBJ2-3; size: few; V: TRBV3-1
CDR3: CASTLGGGSTDTQYF; DNA: TGTGCCAGCACCCTTGGCGGCGGATCCACAGATACGCAGTATTTT; D: .; J: TRBJ2-3; size: many; V: TRBV9
CDR3: CASSLGGQGQETQYF; DNA: TGTGCCAGCAGTTTAGGGGGACAGGGCCAAGAGACCCAGTACTTC; D: TRBD1; J: TRBJ2-5; size: .; V: TRBV12-3/TRBV12-4
CDR3: CASNRWEGRPHTQYF; DNA: TGTGCCAGCAACCGGTGGGAGGGACGGCCTCATACGCAGTATTTT; D: TRBD2; J: TRBJ2-3; size: few; V: TRBV13
CDR3: CASSSTGRTDTQYF; DNA: TGTGCCAGCAGCTCGACAGGGAGGACAGATACGCAGTATTTT; D: .; J: TRBJ2-3; size: many; V: TRBV5-5
CDR3: CASSHTKTGQSYEQYF; DNA: TGTGCCAGCAGCCACACCAAAACGGGACAGTCCTACGAGCAGTACTTC; D: TRBD1; J: TRBJ2-7; size: few; V: TRBV4-2
CDR3: CASSRSSGAGSGNTIYF; DNA: TGTGCCAGCAGCCGGTCGTCAGGGGCTGGCTCTGGAAACACCATATATTTT; D: .; J: TRBJ1-3; size: .; V: TRBV9
CDR3: CASSQDNRMNTEAFF; DNA: TGTGCCAGCAGCCAAGATAATAGGATGAACACTGAAGCTTTCTTT; D: .; J: TRBJ1-1; size: many; V: TRBV14
CDR3: CASSQDVNQRGYTF; DNA: TGTGCCAGCAGCCAAGATGTCAACCAAAGGGGCTACACCTTC; D: .; J: TRBJ1-2; size: .; V: TRBV3-1
CDR3: CSAETSGSTADTQYF; DNA: TGCAGTGCCGAGACTAGCGGGAGTACGGCAGATACGCAGTATTTT; D: TRBD2; J: TRBJ2-3; size: many; V: TRBV20-1
CDR3: CASSPSGPAYSQETQYF; DNA: TGTGCCAGCAGTCCCTCGGGACCCGCGTACTCCCAAGAGACCCAGTACTTC; D: .; J: TRBJ2-5; size: .; V: TRBV6-5
CDR3: CASSLSSGGNQPQHF; DNA: TGTGCCAGCAGCTTATCGAGTGGGGGCAATCAGCCCCAGCATTTT; D: .; J: TRBJ1-5; size: many; V: TRBV7-6
CDR3: CASKDPARTQYF; DNA: TGTGCCAGCAAGGATCCCGCAAGAACGCAGTACTTC; D: .; J: TRBJ2-7; size: many; V: TRBV28
CDR3: CASSWGPETQYF; DNA: TGTGCCAGCAGTTGGGGACCGGAGACCCAGTACTTC; D: .; J: TRBJ2-5; size: many; V: TRBV6-2/TRBV6-3
CDR3: CASSVDTTDTQYF; DNA: TGTGCCAGCAGCGTAGATACCACAGATACGCAGTATTTT; D: .; J: TRBJ2-3; size: many; V: TRBV9
CDR3: CASSYDWGNSPLHF; DNA: TGTGCCAGCAGTTACGATTGGGGGAATTCACCCCTCCACTTT; D: .; J: TRBJ1-6; size: many; V: TRBV6-5
CDR3: CASSYASLVAGGADEQFF; DNA: TGTGCCAGCAGTTACGCATCCTTAGTGGCGGGGGGGGCGGATGAGCAGTTCTTC; D: TRBD2; J: TRBJ2-1; size: .; V: TRBV6-5
CDR3: CASSRTGGASLYGYTF; DNA: TGTGCCAGCAGCCGGACAGGGGGCGCTTCCCTATATGGCTACACCTTC; D: TRBD1; J: TRBJ1-2; size: few; V: TRBV12-3/TRBV12-4
CDR3: CASSPPGPGRTEAFF; DNA: TGTGCCAGCAGCCCGCCTGGACCCGGGAGGACTGAAGCTTTCTTT; D: .; J: TRBJ1-1; size: .; V: TRBV4-2
CDR3: CASSSRLPGEYNEKLFF; DNA: TGTGCCAGCAGCTCCCGACTTCCGGGGGAGTATAATGAAAAACTGTTTTTT; D: .; J: TRBJ1-4; size: .; V: TRBV7-2